The present T cell receptor (beta chain) was sequenced within a study of patients and donors after allogeneic stem cell transplantation. Each CDR3 protein is one row after TCRdb ran MiXCR on the RT-PCR reads. The sample has about 30,000 distinct CDR3 sequences, approximately 8.8% seen once. The CDR3 has 14 residues. The V gene lost 5 bases and the J gene lost 1 base, with 6 bases spanning the gap. Germline loops: CDR1 SGHTA, CDR2 FQGTGA. The source material was blood, either unsorted or a sorted T cell fraction (not recorded which). The receptor was isolated from a human donor who was either an allogeneic HSCT recipient or a stem cell or donor lymphocyte infusion donor (not recorded which). It is not recorded whose cells these are; they may come from a transplant donor. V and J are TRBV7-3 and TRBJ2-6, with D unresolved. CDR3 bases: TGTGCCAGCAGCCAAATTTCTGGGGCCAACGTCCTGACTTTC. Translating it yields CASSQISGANVLTF.